The subject of this entry is one T cell receptor (beta chain). Germline lookup yields CDR1 SQVTM and CDR2 ANQGSEA. V was clipped by 3 bases and J by 5 bases, with 10 bases between them. The CDR3 length is 12 residues. This PCR relied on a set of 60 Vbeta primers and 13 Jbeta primers. The method was immunoSEQ multiplex PCR; TCRdb's version includes in-frame clones alone and lacks a portion of them. Of over 150,000 clones in the sample, 77% were seen once. This sample was taken from a study of cytomegalovirus exposure and HLA in healthy donors. The receptor comes from a male donor in good health and CMV-seropositive. The chain couples TRBV29-1 to TRBJ2-5, with a tentative D call TRBD1 (7 bases). The sample comprised PBMCs. The CDR3 loop reads CSVDAGGETQYF. The DNA for the CDR3 is TGCAGCGTTGATGCAGGGGGGGAGACCCAGTACTTC.